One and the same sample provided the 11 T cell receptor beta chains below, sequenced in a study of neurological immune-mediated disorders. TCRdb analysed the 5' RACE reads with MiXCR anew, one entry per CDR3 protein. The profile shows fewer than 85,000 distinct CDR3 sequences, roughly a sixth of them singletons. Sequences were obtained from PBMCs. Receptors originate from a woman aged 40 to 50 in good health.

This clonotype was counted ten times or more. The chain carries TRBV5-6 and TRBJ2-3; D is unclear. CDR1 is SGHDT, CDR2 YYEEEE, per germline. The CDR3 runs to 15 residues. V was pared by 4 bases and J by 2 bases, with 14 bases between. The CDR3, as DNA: TGTGCCAGCAGCCGTCGGGCGACGGCCACAGATACGCAGTATTTT. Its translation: CASSRRATATDTQYF.

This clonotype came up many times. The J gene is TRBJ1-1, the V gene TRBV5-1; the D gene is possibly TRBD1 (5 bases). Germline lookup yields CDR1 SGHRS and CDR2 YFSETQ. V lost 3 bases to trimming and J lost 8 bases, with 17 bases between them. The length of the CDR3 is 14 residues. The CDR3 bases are TGCGCCAGCAGCTCGGGGGACGCCCGGGGCGAAGCTTTCTTT. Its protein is CASSSGDARGEAFF.

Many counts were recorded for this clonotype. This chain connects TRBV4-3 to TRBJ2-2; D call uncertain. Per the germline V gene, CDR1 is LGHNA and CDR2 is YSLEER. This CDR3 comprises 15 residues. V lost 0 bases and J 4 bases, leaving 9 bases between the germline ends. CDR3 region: CASSQDLRGTGELFF. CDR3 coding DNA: TGCGCCAGCAGCCAAGATCTACGCGGCACCGGGGAGCTGTTTTTT.

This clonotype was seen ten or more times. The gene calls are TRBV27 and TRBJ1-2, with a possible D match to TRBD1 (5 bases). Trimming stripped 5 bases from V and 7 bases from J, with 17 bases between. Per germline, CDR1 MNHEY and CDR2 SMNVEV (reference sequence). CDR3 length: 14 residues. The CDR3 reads CASSHGTLALGYTF. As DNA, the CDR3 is TGTGCCAGCAGTCACGGGACGCTCGCCCTTGGCTACACCTTC.

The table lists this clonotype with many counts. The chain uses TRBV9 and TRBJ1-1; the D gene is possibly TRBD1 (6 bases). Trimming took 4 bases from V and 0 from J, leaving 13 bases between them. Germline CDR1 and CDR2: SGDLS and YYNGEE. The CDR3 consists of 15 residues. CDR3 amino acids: CASSPTGGMNTEAFF. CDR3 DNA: TGTGCCAGCAGCCCCACGGGGGGCATGAACACTGAAGCTTTCTTT.

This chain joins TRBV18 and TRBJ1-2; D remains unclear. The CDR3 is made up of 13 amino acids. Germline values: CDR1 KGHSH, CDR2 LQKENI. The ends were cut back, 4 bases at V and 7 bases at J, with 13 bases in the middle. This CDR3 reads CASSRGSLGGYTF. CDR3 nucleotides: TGTGCCAGCTCACGAGGGTCGCTCGGTGGCTACACCTTC.

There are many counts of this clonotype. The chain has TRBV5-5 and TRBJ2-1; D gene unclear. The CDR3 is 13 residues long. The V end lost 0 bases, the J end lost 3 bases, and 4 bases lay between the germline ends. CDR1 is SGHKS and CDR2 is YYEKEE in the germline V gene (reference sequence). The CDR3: CASSLDGYNEQFF. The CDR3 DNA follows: TGTGCCAGCAGCTTGGACGGCTACAATGAGCAGTTCTTC.

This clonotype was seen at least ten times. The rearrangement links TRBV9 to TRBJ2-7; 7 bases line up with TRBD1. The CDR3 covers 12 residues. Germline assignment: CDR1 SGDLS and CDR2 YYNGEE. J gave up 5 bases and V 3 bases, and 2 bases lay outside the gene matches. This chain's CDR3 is CASSARGNEQYF. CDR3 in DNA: TGTGCCAGCAGCGCCAGGGGGAACGAGCAGTACTTC. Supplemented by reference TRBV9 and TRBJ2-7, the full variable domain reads DSGVTQTPKHLITATGQRVTLRCSPRSGDLSVYWYQQSLDQGLQFLIQYYNGEERAKGNILERFSAQQFPDLHSELNLSSLELGDSALYFCASSARGNEQYFGPGTRLTVT.

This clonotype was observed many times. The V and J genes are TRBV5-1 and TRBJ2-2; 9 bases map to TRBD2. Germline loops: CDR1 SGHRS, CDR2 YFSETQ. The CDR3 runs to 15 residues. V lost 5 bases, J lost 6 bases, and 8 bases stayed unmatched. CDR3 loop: CASSRLAAIPGELFF. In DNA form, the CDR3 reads TGCGCCAGCAGTCGACTAGCGGCCATACCCGGGGAGCTGTTTTTT. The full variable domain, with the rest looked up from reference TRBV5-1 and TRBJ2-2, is KAGVTQTPRYLIKTRGQQVTLSCSPISGHRSVSWYQQTPGQGLQFLFEYFSETQRNKGNFPGRFSGRQFSNSRSEMNVSTLELGDSALYLCASSRLAAIPGELFFGEGSRLTVL.

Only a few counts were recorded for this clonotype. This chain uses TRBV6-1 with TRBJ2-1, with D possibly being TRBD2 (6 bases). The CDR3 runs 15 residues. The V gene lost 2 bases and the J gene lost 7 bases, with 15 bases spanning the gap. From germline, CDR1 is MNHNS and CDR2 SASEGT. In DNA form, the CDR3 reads TGTGCCAGCAGTGAACGGCGGGGCCAACAAAATGAGCAGTTCTTC. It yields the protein CASSERRGQQNEQFF.

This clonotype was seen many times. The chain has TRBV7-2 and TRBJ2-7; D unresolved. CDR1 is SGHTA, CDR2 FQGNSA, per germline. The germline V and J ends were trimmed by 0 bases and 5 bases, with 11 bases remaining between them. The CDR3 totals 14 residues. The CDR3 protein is CASSLAPAVDEQYF. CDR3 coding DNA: TGTGCCAGCAGCTTAGCCCCAGCCGTGGACGAGCAGTACTTC.